The 2 T cell receptor beta chains in this list originate from one sample, sequenced in a study of T-cell reconstitution after alpha-beta-depleted transplantation in children. Using unique molecular identifiers, the investigators prepared the TCRbeta library. In TCRdb, the PCR reads were re-called with MiXCR into one record per CDR3 protein. This table has 120,000 or so distinct CDR3 sequences, around 23% appearing once. This specimen was PBMCs, mostly from graft donor cells, taken 180 days after TCRalphabeta/CD19-depleted stem cell transplant. The receptor source for this set is a male patient between 2 and 9 years old who had a stem cell transplant for chronic granulomatous disease, so the T cells may come from the graft donor.

J is TRBJ2-5 and V is TRBV12-3 or TRBV12-4, with 8 bases identical to TRBD2. This CDR3 contains 14 residues. V gave up 1 base and J gave up 7 bases; unmatched junction bases: 5. CDR3 coding DNA: TGTGCCAGCAGTTTAGTCCTAGCGGGCGGGACCCAGTACTTC. Protein product: CASSLVLAGGTQYF.

This clonotype came up a few times. This chain links TRBV20-1 with TRBJ2-4; D not certain. The CDR3 is 12 residues long. Trimming took off 2 bases at V and 9 bases at J, with 11 bases between the two ends. CDR1 is DFQATT and CDR2 is SNEGSKA in the germline V gene (reference sequence). CDR3 DNA sequence: TGCAGTGCTAGAAATAAGTTCGGCATTCAGTACTTC. Translation gives CSARNKFGIQYF.